The rows below give T cell receptor beta chains drawn from one sample of a study of control samples from healthy donors and cancer patients. Profiled with immunoSEQ multiplex PCR; TCRdb holds only in-frame clones, not every one. This sample has around 130,000 clones; 90% occur once, and the top ten carry approximately 2.7%. The sample comprised blood. Receptors were obtained from a man younger than 35 in good health. Each CDR3 is given with its conserved first and last residue.

>TRBJ1-3|TRBV5-5
CASSPTDRAKNTIYF
>TRBJ1-1|TRBV11-3
CASSDTDRGNTEAFF
>TRBJ1-1|TRBV25-1
CASSLTGGDTEAFF
>TRBJ1-3|TRBV13
CASSQTGGASGNTIYF
>TRBJ2-5|TRBV6-1
CASSATSGPYQETQYF
>TRBJ2-7|TRBV14
CASSQVESSSYEQYF
>TRBJ2-1|TRBV29-1
CSGGPDSYNEQFF
>TRBJ2-1|TRBV19
CASSIASFSLASYNEQFF
>TRBJ2-1|TRBV7-9
CASSPRGLAGDNEQFF
>TRBJ1-3|TRBV5-1
CASSQGSGLSGNTIYF
>TRBJ1-6|TRBV2
CASSDSRGRGSPLHF
>TRBJ2-1|TRBV9
CASSVAGSSSYNEQFF
>TRBJ2-5|TRBV12-3/TRBV12-4
CASSPTDQEGSHF
>TRBJ2-3|TRBV5-1
CASSLDGFSTDTQYF
>TRBJ2-5|TRBV19
CASRGTGKETQYF
>TRBJ1-5|TRBV2
CASSLDRGNQPQHF
>TRBJ2-5|TRBV7-2
CASSLLSFGLETQYF
>TRBJ1-5|TRBV24-1
CATSDPGQGGQPQHF
>TRBJ2-5|TRBV18
CASSPQQETQYF
>TRBJ2-7|TRBV5-5
CASSLVQRYEQYF
>TRBJ2-4|TRBV9
CASSATSGSAKNIQYF
>TRBJ2-3|TRBV7-3
CASSNSGSTDTQYF
>TRBJ2-7|TRBV6-5
CATEGTSGPNEQYF
>TRBJ2-2|TRBV5-1
CASSQVLGLAGVTGELFF
>TRBJ2-6|TRBV2
CASRTEQGSGANVLTF